The rows below give T cell receptor beta chains drawn from one sample of a study of T cell repertoires in cytomegalovirus infection. TCRdb passed the reads through MiXCR, listing each CDR3 protein once. The profile shows about 740,000 distinct CDR3 sequences, roughly 35% of them singletons. The source material was PBMCs. The receptors originated from a human donor in good health (CMV status not recorded). Some clones in this sample may be carry-over from other donors' samples. Each CDR3 is given with its conserved first and last residue. A D gene is named only where the DNA matches it firmly. Expanded clones get a size class; other rows say once, few or many, or leave the size out.

TRBV20-1,NA,TRBJ2-7,NA,TGCAGTGCTGAGGGGGGACAAAGCTTCTACGAGCAGTACTTC,CSAEGGQSFYEQYF
TRBV7-3,NA,TRBJ2-4,few,TGTGCCAGCAACCCTAGGTCTCGGGCAACCAAAAACATTCAGTACTTC,CASNPRSRATKNIQYF
TRBV7-9,NA,TRBJ1-1,NA,TGTGCCAGCAGCTTATTGTCAGGGGCAGGGATGAACACTGAAGCTTTCTTT,CASSLLSGAGMNTEAFF
TRBV7-3,TRBD1,TRBJ1-2,many,TGTGCCAGCAGCTTAATGAACCGGGACAGGGGTTGGTATGGCTACACCTTC,CASSLMNRDRGWYGYTF
TRBV30,TRBD2,TRBJ2-5,NA,TGTGCCTGGAGTGTACATGCGGGGGGGGAGACCCAGTACTTC,CAWSVHAGGETQYF
TRBV20-1,NA,TRBJ2-3,few,TGCAGTGCTAGGTCAGGAAGCCTACCGCAGTATTTT,CSARSGSLPQYF
TRBV7-9,TRBD2,TRBJ2-1,many,TGTGCCAGCAGCTCCCTAGCGGCTAATTGGCGGAGGAGGGACAATGAGCAGTTCTTC,CASSSLAANWRRRDNEQFF
TRBV9,NA,TRBJ1-3,NA,TGTGCCAGCAGCCCAGCACAGGGAGCGGGAAACACCATATATTTT,CASSPAQGAGNTIYF
TRBV7-8,NA,TRBJ1-5,many,TGTGCCAGCAGCTCTGGGAGTGGACCGGGAGGCGATCAGCCCCAGCATTTT,CASSSGSGPGGDQPQHF
TRBV29-1,NA,TRBJ1-3,few,TGCAGCGCTACAATCCTTGGACTGAGCTCTGGAAACACCATATATTTT,CSATILGLSSGNTIYF
TRBV7-2,TRBD1,TRBJ1-2,many,TGTGCCAGCAGCTTAGTACAGGGGATATTCCTAAACTATGGCTACACCTTC,CASSLVQGIFLNYGYTF
TRBV11-3,TRBD1,TRBJ2-3,NA,TGTGCCAGCAGCTTAGATGGACAGGGTTCGCAGTATTTT,CASSLDGQGSQYF
TRBV7-2,TRBD2,TRBJ2-7,NA,TGTGTCAGCAGATCACAGCGGGAGGTGTACGAGCAGTACTTC,CVSRSQREVYEQYF
TRBV7-9,NA,TRBJ2-7,many,TGTGCCAGCAGCCGCGCGACAGGTTTCTCCTACGAGCAGTACTTC,CASSRATGFSYEQYF
TRBV4-2,NA,TRBJ1-1,NA,TGTGCCAGCAGCCAACGGGGGTGGGACACTGAAGCTTTCTTT,CASSQRGWDTEAFF
TRBV7-9,NA,TRBJ2-3,NA,TGTGCCAGCAGCGACCGAAGGGGCCTCACAGATACGCAGTATTTT,CASSDRRGLTDTQYF
TRBV10-3,TRBD1,TRBJ1-2,NA,TGTGCCATCACTGGGACAGGGAATGCTGGCTACACCTTC,CAITGTGNAGYTF
TRBV2,TRBD2,TRBJ2-7,NA,TGTGCCAGCAGTGAGGGGGGGAAGAACGAGCAGTACTTC,CASSEGGKNEQYF
TRBV5-1,NA,TRBJ2-3,many,TGCGCCAGCAGCTTGGACAGTCGCACAGATACGCAGTATTTT,CASSLDSRTDTQYF
TRBV7-4,TRBD1,TRBJ2-6,NA,TGTGCCGGCAGCTCACCGGTGGGACAGGGAAACTCTGGGGCCAACGTCCTGACTTTC,CAGSSPVGQGNSGANVLTF
TRBV29-1,NA,TRBJ1-2,NA,TGCAGCGTTGAAGAAAAGGAATTATATGGCTACACCTTC,CSVEEKELYGYTF
TRBV4-3,NA,TRBJ2-3,NA,TGCGCCAGCAGCCTGGAGAGGGCGGATACGCAGTATTTT,CASSLERADTQYF
TRBV20-1,NA,TRBJ1-1,NA,TGCAGTGCTAGAGTCCCGGGGGGGAGCACTGAAGCTTTCTTT,CSARVPGGSTEAFF
TRBV9,NA,TRBJ1-3,NA,TGTGCCAGCAGCCCAAGGGACCTCTCTGGAAACACCATATATTTT,CASSPRDLSGNTIYF
TRBV11-2,NA,TRBJ1-6,few,TGTGCCAGCAGCGTTCGACAGCTAACACCCCTCCACTTT,CASSVRQLTPLHF
TRBV7-9,NA,TRBJ1-1,many,TGTGCCAGCAGCCGGAAGACAGGTGACATTGGAATGAACACTGAAGCTTTCTTT,CASSRKTGDIGMNTEAFF
TRBV5-1,NA,TRBJ2-7,few,TGCGCCAGCAGCTTGGTCGGGGAGTCAAAGCAGTACTTC,CASSLVGESKQYF
TRBV15,NA,TRBJ2-1,few,TGTGCCACCAGCGGGGGGCCCTCTAGGCATGAGCAGTTCTTC,CATSGGPSRHEQFF
TRBV7-3,NA,TRBJ2-5,NA,TGTGCCAGCAGGCCCCGCTGTCCAAAGAGTAGCCAGTACTTC,CASRPRCPKSSQYF
TRBV10-3,NA,TRBJ1-2,NA,TGTGCCATCAGTGAGCCAAGACAGGACGCGTACTATGGCTACACCTTC,CAISEPRQDAYYGYTF
TRBV20-1,NA,TRBJ1-1,NA,TGCAGTGCCACGGGGGCTTTCTTT,CSATGAFF
TRBV13,NA,TRBJ2-7,NA,TGTGCCAGCAGCTCTCGTAAGCAGGGGGGCTTGTACGAGCAGTACTTC,CASSSRKQGGLYEQYF
TRBV10-2,TRBD1,TRBJ2-2,NA,TGCGCCAGCAGTGATAGGCAGGGGGCTATTATCTCCGGGGAGATGTTTTTT,CASSDRQGAIISGEMFF
TRBV19,TRBD1,TRBJ1-5,NA,TGTGCCAGTATCTCGACAGGGAATAGCAATCAGCCCCAGCATTTT,CASISTGNSNQPQHF
TRBV7-6,TRBD1,TRBJ2-7,many,TGTGCCAGCAGCCCCAGAGGAATTCTGACAGGGTCCTACGAGCAGTACTTC,CASSPRGILTGSYEQYF
TRBV7-6,NA,TRBJ1-1,NA,TGTGCCAGCAGCCCGCAGCAGAAATGGGGGGAATATCAGGCTTTCTTT,CASSPQQKWGEYQAFF
TRBV7-9,NA,TRBJ2-5,few,TGTGCCAGCAGCCCTGGAGTTAACCAAGAGACCCAGTACTTC,CASSPGVNQETQYF
TRBV27,NA,TRBJ1-4,NA,TGTGCCAGCAGTTTGGCCCGCAGGGTGACTAATGAAAAACTGTTTTTT,CASSLARRVTNEKLFF
TRBV18,NA,TRBJ1-1,once,TGTGCCAGCTCACCACTTATTCGGCCTCAGGGGTCTGAAGCTTTCTTT,CASSPLIRPQGSEAFF
TRBV6-2/TRBV6-3,NA,TRBJ2-1,NA,TGTGCCAGCAGTTACGGGGGGCCGCCTTACAATGAGCAGTTCTTC,CASSYGGPPYNEQFF